The following is a T cell receptor beta chain sequence with its context. This entry is derived from a study of blood T cell repertoires in COVID-19. Study-wide context: The origin of the acute and convalescent COVID-19 samples was the United States, Italy and Spain. Sample material is recorded as cDNA or gDNA derived from T cells, B-cell-depleted T cells, or PBMCs.

The CDR3 runs to 15 residues. J was trimmed by 6 bases and V by 6 bases; bases with no gene match: 11. Germline V gives CDR1 LNHDA, CDR2 SQIVND (reference sequence). Measured with immunoSEQ multiplex PCR; TCRdb has only the in-frame clones, and not every one. The sample shows 70,000 to 90,000 clones, around 79% of them seen only once. Sequencing input: peripheral blood. The chain combines TRBV19 with TRBJ2-3; 8 bases line up with TRBD2. This sequence was found in a human donor in a cohort sampled during active COVID-19. Here the CDR3 reads CASSQLADPGDTQYF. The CDR3, as DNA: TGTGCCAGTAGCCAACTAGCGGACCCTGGGGATACGCAGTATTTT.